This TCR beta chain originates from a study of early T cells in non-severe SARS-CoV-2 infection. Points from the study as a whole: Private and CD4 specificities were missed by VDJdb matching, skewed to anti-spike CD8.

Unique molecular identifiers (one per individual cDNA molecule) were attached. TCRdb re-derived calls from the 5' RACE reads in MiXCR, one entry per CDR3 protein. The table lists about 77,000 distinct CDR3 sequences, over 8.5% of them singletons. Germline V gene sequence: CDR1 SQVTM, CDR2 ANQGSEA. V was pared by 6 bases and J by 5 bases, with 29 bases between. The CDR3 totals 18 residues. This clonotype was observed at least ten times. Antigen: not known. This TCR was recovered from an adult who was a healthcare worker with PCR-confirmed SARS-CoV-2 infection or an uninfected control (not recorded which). The V call is TRBV29-1, the J call TRBJ2-1; TRBD2 is a possible D gene (6 bases). Sequencing was performed on whole blood. CDR3 sequence reads: CSVRPPHFSGVGDNEQFF. The DNA of the CDR3 is TGCAGCGTCCGACCACCCCACTTTTCGGGAGTAGGGGACAATGAGCAGTTCTTC.